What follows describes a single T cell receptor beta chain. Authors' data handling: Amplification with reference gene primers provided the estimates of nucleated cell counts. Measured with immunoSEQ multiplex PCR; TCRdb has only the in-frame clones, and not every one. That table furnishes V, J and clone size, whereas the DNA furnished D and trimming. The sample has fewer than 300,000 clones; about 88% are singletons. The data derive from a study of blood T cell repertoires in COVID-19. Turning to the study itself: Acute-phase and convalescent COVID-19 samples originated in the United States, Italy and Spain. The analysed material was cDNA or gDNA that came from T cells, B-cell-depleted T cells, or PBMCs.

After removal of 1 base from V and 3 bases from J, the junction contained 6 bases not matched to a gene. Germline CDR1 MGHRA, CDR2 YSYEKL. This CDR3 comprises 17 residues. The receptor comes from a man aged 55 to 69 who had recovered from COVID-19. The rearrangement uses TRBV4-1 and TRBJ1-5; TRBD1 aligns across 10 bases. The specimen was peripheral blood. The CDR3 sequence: CASSQGGQGRFNQPQHF. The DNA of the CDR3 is TGCGCCAGCAGCCAAGGGGGACAGGGGAGGTTCAATCAGCCCCAGCATTTT.